Below, one T cell receptor (beta chain) is given with its context. The assay was immunoSEQ multiplex PCR, and TCRdb's table has in-frame clones only and misses some. The data contain about 15,000 clones, roughly 89% of them singletons. Deletions cut 10 bases from V and 0 bases from J, with 16 bases between. The CDR3 runs 14 residues. Germline V lookup: CDR1 MNHNS, CDR2 SASEGT. This sample was taken from a study of technical replicates of blood from a few donors. The receptor comes from a human donor in good health. The sequenced material came from PBMCs. V gene TRBV6-1 combines with J gene TRBJ2-7; D is possibly TRBD1 (6 bases). The CDR3 sequence is CATHTGSASYEQYF. The CDR3 DNA reads as TGTGCCACCCATACAGGGTCCGCCTCCTACGAGCAGTACTTC.